The 19 T cell receptor beta chains presented below share a single source sample, sequenced in a study of T cells in Graves' hyperthyroidism and ophthalmopathy. The investigators amplified TCR beta CDR3 regions from RNA transcripts. TCR CDR3 underwent first-round RT-PCR with the HTBI primer set. Each CDR3 protein gets one entry after TCRdb re-called the multiplex PCR reads with MiXCR. The table has a few hundred thousand distinct CDR3 sequences, more than 15% seen once. Specimen: blood. These TCRs come from a woman aged 40 to 50 with Graves' ophthalmopathy.

The DNA for the CDR3 is TGTGCCAGCAGCCAAGACGGCGAGGGGGGACCTCGAACAGATACGCAGTATTTT. Translated, it gives CASSQDGEGGPRTDTQYF. J is TRBJ2-3 and V is TRBV4-2, with D perhaps matching TRBD1 or TRBD2 (6 bases each). The V gene lost 0 bases and the J gene lost 3 bases, with 19 bases spanning the gap. The CDR3 totals 18 residues. CDR1 LGHNA and CDR2 YNFKEQ come from the germline V gene.

This clonotype has only a few counts. This chain uses TRBV27 with TRBJ2-1; 11 bases are shared with TRBD2. Germline V gene data show CDR1 as MNHEY and CDR2 as SMNVEV (reference sequence). V shed 3 bases, J shed 10 bases, and the junction held 14 bases outside the gene matches. The CDR3 contains 17 residues. CDR3 in DNA: TGTGCCAGCAGTTTTAGGCTAGCGGGGGGCCAGTCCAGGGAGCAGTTCTTC. Amino acid sequence: CASSFRLAGGQSREQFF.

This clonotype was found many times. This chain joins TRBV5-1 and TRBJ1-4; the match to TRBD1 covers 7 bases. Trimming removed 4 bases from V and 8 bases from J; junction bases left unmatched: 11. Germline assignment: CDR1 SGHRS and CDR2 YFSETQ. The CDR3 length is 15 residues. The CDR3 is CASSALTGEEEKLFF. For the CDR3, the DNA is TGCGCCAGCAGCGCCCTAACAGGGGAGGAGGAAAAACTGTTTTTT.

This clonotype turned up a few times. This chain connects TRBV15 to TRBJ2-1; D perhaps matches TRBD1 (7 bases). The CDR3 contains 14 residues. The V end was cut by 4 bases, the J end by 9 bases, with 16 bases between. Germline lookup yields CDR1 LNHNV and CDR2 YYDKDF (reference sequence). This CDR3 reads CATSNSDRRGEQFF. CDR3 in DNA: TGTGCCACCAGCAACTCGGACAGGCGGGGTGAGCAGTTCTTC. The whole variable domain, remainder taken from reference TRBV15 and TRBJ2-1, is DAMVIQNPRYQVTQFGKPVTLSCSQTLNHNVMYWYQQKSSQAPKLLFHYYDKDFNNEADTPDNFQSRRPNTSFCFLDIRSPGLGDTAMYLCATSNSDRRGEQFFGPGTRLTVL.

This clonotype was observed many times. V gene TRBV30 combines with J gene TRBJ2-2; TRBD1 aligns across 9 bases. The ends lost 4 bases at V and 3 bases at J; junction bases unmatched: 3. Germline CDR1 and CDR2: GTSNPN and SVGIG (reference sequence). The CDR3 is made up of 14 amino acids. CDR3: CAWKGQGDTGELFF. CDR3 bases: TGTGCCTGGAAGGGACAGGGTGACACCGGGGAGCTGTTTTTT.

This clonotype was found a few times. The rearrangement joins TRBV20-1 to TRBJ2-5; the D gene is possibly TRBD1 (6 bases). CDR1 is DFQATT and CDR2 is SNEGSKA in the germline V gene (reference sequence). CDR3 length equals 15 residues. Trimming left V 1 base short and J 9 bases short, with 21 bases between. CDR3 loop: CSARGPKGGRVAQYF. As DNA, the CDR3 is TGCAGTGCTAGAGGACCGAAAGGGGGAAGAGTGGCCCAGTACTTC.

V usage is TRBV28 and J usage is TRBJ1-2; 8 nucleotides match TRBD1. V dropped 8 bases and J dropped 4; count of bases not matched to a gene: 9. CDR1 and CDR2 (germline): MDHEN, SYDVKM. This CDR3 has 14 residues. The CDR3 DNA reads as TGTGCCAGCGGACAGGGACGACTAGGCTATGGCTACACCTTC. It encodes CASGQGRLGYGYTF.

This clonotype appeared many times. For the CDR3, the DNA is TGTGCCAGCAACGACCCCGGGACTCCCGGCGCAGATACGCAGTATTTT. It codes for CASNDPGTPGADTQYF. The chain is built from TRBV12-3 or TRBV12-4 and TRBJ2-3, with D maybe TRBD2 (6 bases). V was trimmed by 7 bases and J by 4 bases, leaving 21 bases between them. The CDR3 runs to 16 residues.

This clonotype was observed at least ten times. V usage is TRBV27 and J usage is TRBJ2-1; 12 positions agree with TRBD2. CDR3 size: 15 residues. V dropped 5 bases and J dropped 8; count of bases not matched to a gene: 7. Germline V CDR1 and CDR2: MNHEY, SMNVEV (reference sequence). CDR3 sequence (DNA): TGTGCCAGCAGTCTTCGACTAGCGGGGGATCATGAGCAGTTCTTC. This sequence encodes CASSLRLAGDHEQFF.

This sequence joins TRBV30 and TRBJ1-1, with D possibly being TRBD1 (5 bases). The germline CDR1 and CDR2 sequences are GTSNPN and SVGIG (reference sequence). V lost 4 bases and J lost 2, with 17 bases in between. The CDR3 consists of 15 residues. CDR3 coding DNA: TGTGCCTGGACCAGGGACGGTGGATTCAACACTGAAGCTTTCTTT. Translation gives CAWTRDGGFNTEAFF.

This clonotype was observed a single time. Since a much larger clone is just one base distant, this may be a read error. V usage is TRBV20-1 and J usage is TRBJ2-3; 12 nucleotides match TRBD2. With V trimmed by 3 bases and J by 4 bases, 11 bases remained unmatched. Per the germline V gene, CDR1 is DFQATT and CDR2 is SNEGSKA (reference sequence). This CDR3 spans 17 amino acids. Written as DNA, the CDR3 is TGCAGTGCTAGCCGCCTTCCTAGCGGGGGGGCATCAGATACGCAGTATTTT. Its translation: CSASRLPSGGASDTQYF.

The V call is TRBV3-1, the J call TRBJ2-5, with 11 bases lining up with TRBD2. The CDR3 spans 15 residues. V dropped 2 bases and J dropped 5; count of bases not matched to a gene: 4. Germline V gene data show CDR1 as LGHDT and CDR2 as YNNKEL (reference sequence). CDR3 sequence (DNA): TGTGCCAGCAGCCAAACTAGCGGGGGAGTTGAGACCCAGTACTTC. This encodes CASSQTSGGVETQYF.

Many counts were recorded for this clonotype. V usage is TRBV7-9 and J usage is TRBJ2-1, with TRBD2 as a possible D gene (5 bases). Trimming cost V 6 bases and J 7 bases, with 10 bases left between them. CDR1 SEHNR and CDR2 FQNEAQ come from the germline V gene (reference sequence). This CDR3 has 12 amino acids. The CDR3 region has the DNA TGTGCCAGCAGAAGGCCGGGGAATGAGCAGTTCTTC. Its translation is CASRRPGNEQFF.

The sample holds a few counts of this clonotype. J is TRBJ2-2 and V is TRBV2; D might be TRBD1 (5 bases). From germline, CDR1 is SNHLY and CDR2 FYNNEI. There are 17 residues in the CDR3. The V end lost 2 bases, the J end lost 2 bases, and 15 bases lay between the germline ends. This chain's CDR3 is CASSERQPATNTGELFF. CDR3 sequence (DNA): TGTGCCAGCAGTGAAAGACAGCCCGCGACTAACACCGGGGAGCTGTTTTTT.

This clonotype was recorded a few times. This rearrangement joins TRBV12-3 or TRBV12-4 to TRBJ1-6; the D gene is possibly TRBD1 (5 bases). CDR3 size: 12 residues. V lost 4 bases and J 9 bases, leaving 7 bases between the germline ends. CDR3 bases: TGTGCCAGCAGTTGGAGGGGTTCACCCCTCCACTTT. Translating gives CASSWRGSPLHF.

Many counts were recorded for this clonotype. This chain uses TRBV18 with TRBJ2-7, with 8 positions matching TRBD2. Germline CDR1 and CDR2: KGHSH and LQKENI. The CDR3 is made up of 15 amino acids. Trimming took 1 base from V and 2 from J; bases not matched to a gene: 4. The CDR3 here is CASSPRSGITYEQYF. The DNA of the CDR3 is TGTGCCAGCTCACCACGTAGCGGGATCACCTACGAGCAGTACTTC.

This clonotype has ten or more counts. The chain carries TRBV28 and TRBJ2-2; 7 bases map to TRBD2. Germline loops: CDR1 MDHEN, CDR2 SYDVKM. CDR3 length: 16 amino acids. J was trimmed by 0 bases and V by 3 bases; bases with no gene match: 4. This chain's CDR3 is CASSFGDYANTGELFF. The DNA for the CDR3 is TGTGCCAGCAGTTTCGGGGACTACGCGAACACCGGGGAGCTGTTTTTT.

In this sample, this clonotype turned up many times. This CDR3 is CATSRGGSRKADEQYF. CDR3 in DNA: TGTGCCACCAGCAGAGGAGGCTCCCGAAAAGCGGACGAGCAGTACTTC. This chain connects TRBV15 to TRBJ2-7, with a weak D call TRBD2 (5 bases). Trimming took off 1 base at V and 5 bases at J, with 18 bases between the two ends. This CDR3 spans 16 amino acids. Germline CDR1 LNHNV, CDR2 YYDKDF (reference sequence).

This clonotype was detected many times. The rearrangement links TRBV3-1 to TRBJ2-3; D gene ambiguous. This CDR3 spans 12 amino acids. The germline V gene encodes CDR1 LGHDT and CDR2 YNNKEL (reference sequence). V lost 11 bases and J lost 2, with 11 bases in between. The CDR3 DNA sequence: TGTGCCGCCCAGCAAAACACAGATACGCAGTATTTT. Translating gives CAAQQNTDTQYF.